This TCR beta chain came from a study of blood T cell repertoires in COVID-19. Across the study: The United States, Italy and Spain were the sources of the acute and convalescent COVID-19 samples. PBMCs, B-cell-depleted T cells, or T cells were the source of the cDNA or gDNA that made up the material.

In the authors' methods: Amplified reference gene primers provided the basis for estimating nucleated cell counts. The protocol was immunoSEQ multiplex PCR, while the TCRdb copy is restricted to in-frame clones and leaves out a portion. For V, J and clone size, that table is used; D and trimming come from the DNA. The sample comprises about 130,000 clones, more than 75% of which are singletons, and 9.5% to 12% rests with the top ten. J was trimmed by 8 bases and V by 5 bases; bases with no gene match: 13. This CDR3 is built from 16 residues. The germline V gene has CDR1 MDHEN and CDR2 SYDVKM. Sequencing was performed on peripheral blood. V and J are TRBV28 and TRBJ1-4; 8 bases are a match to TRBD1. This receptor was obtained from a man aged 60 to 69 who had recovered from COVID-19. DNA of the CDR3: TGTGCCAGCAGTCTGATACAGGGGGAAGAAAGGGAAAAACTGTTTTTT. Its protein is CASSLIQGEEREKLFF. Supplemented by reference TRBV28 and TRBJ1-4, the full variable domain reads DVKVTQSSRYLVKRTGEKVFLECVQDMDHENMFWYRQDPGLGLRLIYFSYDVKMKEKGDIPEGYSVSREKKERFSLILESASTNQTSMYLCASSLIQGEEREKLFFGSGTQLSVL.